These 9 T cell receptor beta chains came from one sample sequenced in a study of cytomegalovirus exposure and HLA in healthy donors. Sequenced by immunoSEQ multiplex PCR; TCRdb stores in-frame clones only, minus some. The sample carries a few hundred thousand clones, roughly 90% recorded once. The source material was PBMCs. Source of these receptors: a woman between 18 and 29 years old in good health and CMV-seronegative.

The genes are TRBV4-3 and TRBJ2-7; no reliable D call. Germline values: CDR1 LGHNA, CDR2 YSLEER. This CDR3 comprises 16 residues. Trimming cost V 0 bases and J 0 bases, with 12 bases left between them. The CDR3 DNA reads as TGCGCCAGCAGCCAAGAAAAGTGGTCTAGCTCCTACGAGCAGTACTTC. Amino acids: CASSQEKWSSSYEQYF.

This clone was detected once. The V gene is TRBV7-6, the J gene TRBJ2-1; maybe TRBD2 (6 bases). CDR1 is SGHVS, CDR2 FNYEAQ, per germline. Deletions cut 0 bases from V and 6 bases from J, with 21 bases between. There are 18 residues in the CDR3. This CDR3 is CASSLALSRLARVNEQFF. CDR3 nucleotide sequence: TGTGCCAGCAGCTTAGCGCTAAGTCGGCTAGCGAGGGTCAATGAGCAGTTCTTC.

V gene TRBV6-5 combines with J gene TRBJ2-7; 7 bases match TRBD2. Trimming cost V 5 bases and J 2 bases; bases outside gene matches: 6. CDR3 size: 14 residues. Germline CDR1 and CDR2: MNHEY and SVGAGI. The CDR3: CASSPGGLAYEQYF. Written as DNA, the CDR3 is TGTGCCAGCAGTCCCGGGGGGTTGGCCTACGAGCAGTACTTC.

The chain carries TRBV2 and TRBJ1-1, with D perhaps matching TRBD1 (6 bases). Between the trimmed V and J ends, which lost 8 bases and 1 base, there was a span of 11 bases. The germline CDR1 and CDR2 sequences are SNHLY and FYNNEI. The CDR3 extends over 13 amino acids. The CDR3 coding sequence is TGTGCCAGCCTAGGACAGAGGAACACTGAAGCTTTCTTT. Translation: CASLGQRNTEAFF.

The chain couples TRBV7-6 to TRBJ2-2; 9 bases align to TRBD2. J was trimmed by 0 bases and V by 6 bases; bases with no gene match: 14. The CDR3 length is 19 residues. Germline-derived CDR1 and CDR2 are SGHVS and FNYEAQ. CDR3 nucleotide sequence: TGTGCCAGCAGGGGAAGGGGACTAGCAGACGCCACGAACACCGGGGAGCTGTTTTTT. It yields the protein CASRGRGLADATNTGELFF.

CDR3 sequence: CASSLQGSPGNTIYF. The DNA of the CDR3 is TGTGCCAGCAGCCTACAGGGTTCACCTGGAAACACCATATATTTT. The chain recombines TRBV28 with TRBJ1-3, with D possibly being TRBD1 (6 bases). This CDR3 is built from 15 residues. V lost 6 bases, J lost 2 bases, and 14 bases lay in between. From germline, CDR1 is MDHEN and CDR2 SYDVKM.

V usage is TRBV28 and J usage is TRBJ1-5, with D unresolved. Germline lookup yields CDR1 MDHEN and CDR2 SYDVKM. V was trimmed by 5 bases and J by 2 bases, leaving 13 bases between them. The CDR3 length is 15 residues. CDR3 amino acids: CASSQKWAGNQPQHF. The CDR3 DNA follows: TGTGCCAGCAGTCAAAAGTGGGCAGGCAATCAGCCCCAGCATTTT.

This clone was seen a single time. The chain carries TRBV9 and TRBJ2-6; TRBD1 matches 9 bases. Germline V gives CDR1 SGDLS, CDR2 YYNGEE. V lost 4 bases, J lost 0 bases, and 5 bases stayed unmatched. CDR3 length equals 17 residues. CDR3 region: CASSITTGGSGANVLTF. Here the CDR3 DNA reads TGTGCCAGCAGCATCACGACAGGGGGCTCTGGGGCCAACGTCCTGACTTTC.

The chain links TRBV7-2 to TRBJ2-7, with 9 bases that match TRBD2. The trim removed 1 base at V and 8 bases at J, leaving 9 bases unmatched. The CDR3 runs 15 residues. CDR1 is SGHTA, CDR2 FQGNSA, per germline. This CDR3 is CASSLGASGIEQQYF. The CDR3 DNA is TGTGCCAGCAGCTTAGGGGCTAGCGGGATCGAGCAGCAGTACTTC. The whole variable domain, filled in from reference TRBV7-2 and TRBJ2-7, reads GAGVSQSPSNKVTEKGKDVELRCDPISGHTALYWYRQSLGQGLEFLIYFQGNSAPDKSGLPSDRFSAERTGGSVSTLTIQRTQQEDSAVYLCASSLGASGIEQQYFGPGTRLTVT.